What follows are 31 T cell receptor beta chains derived from one specimen sequenced in a study of CXCR3-negative and CXCR3-positive naive CD8 T cells. The authors prepared UMI-labeled TRB cDNA libraries by 5' RACE. For each CDR3 protein, TCRdb gives one entry from its re-call of the 5' RACE reads, without DNA. Listed are under 150,000 distinct CDR3 sequences; around 0.44% falls within the top ten. Their antigens remain unidentified. Study-level findings and limits: Compared with CXCR3-negative naive cells, CXCR3-positive naive cells showed more hydrophobic TRB CDR3s.

The sample was naive CXCR3+ CD8+ T cells from blood. The subset here: CD45RO-CCR7+CD27+CD95- naive CD8+ T cells expressing CXCR3 (TNR3+). All receptors derive from a human donor in good health. Some clones in this sample may be carry-over from other donors' samples.

The rearrangement joins TRBV20-1 to TRBJ2-1; TCRdb returns TRBD1, unconfirmable since there is no DNA. The CDR3 runs 15 residues. Germline V gene sequence: CDR1 DFQATT, CDR2 SNEGSKA (reference sequence). The CDR3 sequence is CSAKTAWSSYNEQFF.

The rearrangement joins TRBV9 to TRBJ2-3; the TCRdb D gene call, TRBD2, has no DNA to confirm it. The CDR3 totals 16 residues. Germline V lookup: CDR1 SGDLS, CDR2 YYNGEE. The CDR3 region is CASSVVAGGPTDTQYF.

The genes are TRBV28 and TRBJ2-5; the TCRdb D gene call, TRBD2, has no DNA to confirm it. Germline CDR1 and CDR2: MDHEN and SYDVKM. This CDR3 has 15 amino acids. The CDR3 loop is CASSKDSPFGETQYF.

The chain uses TRBV5-1 and TRBJ2-7; the D call of TRBD2 rests on TCRdb alone, since no DNA is present to check it. Germline V gene sequence: CDR1 SGHRS, CDR2 YFSETQ. CDR3 size: 15 residues. CDR3 sequence: CASSLEASGPYEQYF.

The V call is TRBV4-3, the J call TRBJ1-2. The V gene's germline CDR1 is LGHNA and CDR2 YSLEER. CDR3 length: 16 amino acids. Here the CDR3 reads CASSPGRRATSYGYTF.

The chain combines TRBV4-1 with TRBJ2-2; TCRdb lists TRBD2, though no DNA is available to test this call. CDR3 length: 16 amino acids. Germline CDR1 and CDR2: MGHRA and YSYEKL. CDR3 in amino acids: CASSGVGGLQPGELFF.

V and J are TRBV5-1 and TRBJ2-1. This CDR3 is built from 12 residues. The germline V gene encodes CDR1 SGHRS and CDR2 YFSETQ. The CDR3 loop reads CASSSESSEQFF. Full variable domain (outside the CDR3, taken from reference TRBV5-1 and TRBJ2-1): KAGVTQTPRYLIKTRGQQVTLSCSPISGHRSVSWYQQTPGQGLQFLFEYFSETQRNKGNFPGRFSGRQFSNSRSEMNVSTLELGDSALYLCASSSESSEQFFGPGTRLTVL.

The V gene is TRBV7-9, the J gene TRBJ2-7; with no DNA, the TCRdb D assignment of TRBD2 cannot be verified. Germline V gene data show CDR1 as SEHNR and CDR2 as FQNEAQ (reference sequence). The CDR3 covers 14 residues. The CDR3: CASSTREVFDEQYF.

The chain carries TRBV25-1 and TRBJ1-2; TCRdb returns TRBD1, unconfirmable since there is no DNA. Germline assignment: CDR1 MGHDK and CDR2 SYGVNS. The CDR3 runs 13 residues. The chain's CDR3 is CASRAPGSPGYTF.

The V call is TRBV7-9, the J call TRBJ1-4; lacking DNA, the TRBD1 call made by TCRdb goes unchecked. Germline V gene lookup returns CDR1 SEHNR and CDR2 FQNEAQ (reference sequence). The CDR3 runs to 15 residues. The CDR3 sequence is CASSPTAGAHEKLFF. Variable domain in full (rest from reference TRBV7-9 and TRBJ1-4): DTGVSQNPRHKITKRGQNVTFRCDPISEHNRLYWYRQTLGQGPEFLTYFQNEAQLEKSRLLSDRFSAERPKGSFSTLEIQRTEQGDSAMYLCASSPTAGAHEKLFFGSGTQLSVL.

The CDR3 here is CASSQDPLGRRGEAFF. The chain has TRBV4-1 and TRBJ1-1; absent DNA, TCRdb's TRBD1 call cannot be checked. Per the germline V gene, CDR1 is MGHRA and CDR2 is YSYEKL. The CDR3 loop spans 16 amino acids.

The chain joins TRBV9 to TRBJ2-1; lacking DNA, the TRBD2 call made by TCRdb goes unchecked. The CDR3 extends over 16 amino acids. Germline V gene lookup returns CDR1 SGDLS and CDR2 YYNGEE. The CDR3 region is CASSATGTSSPNEQFF.

V gene TRBV7-9 combines with J gene TRBJ2-7; the D call of TRBD1 rests on TCRdb alone, since no DNA is present to check it. The CDR3 contains 15 residues. The germline gives CDR1 SEHNR, CDR2 FQNEAQ (reference sequence). The CDR3 is CASSFVTGGWYEQYF. The variable domain in full, completed from reference TRBV7-9 and TRBJ2-7, reads DTGVSQNPRHKITKRGQNVTFRCDPISEHNRLYWYRQTLGQGPEFLTYFQNEAQLEKSRLLSDRFSAERPKGSFSTLEIQRTEQGDSAMYLCASSFVTGGWYEQYFGPGTRLTVT.

The rearrangement uses TRBV13 and TRBJ2-3; there is no DNA to check the TCRdb D call of TRBD2. Germline-derived CDR1 and CDR2 are PRHDT and FYEKMQ (reference sequence). The CDR3 spans 17 residues. CDR3 protein: CASSLEGTSGGTDTQYF.

The CDR3 loop reads CASSQDEFWREGDNEQFF. The chain links TRBV14 to TRBJ2-1; TCRdb selects TRBD2, and the lack of DNA leaves this call unchecked. Per germline, CDR1 SGHDN and CDR2 FVKESK. This CDR3 is built from 18 residues.

The chain links TRBV3-1 to TRBJ1-4. The CDR3 contains 15 residues. Germline V gene sequence: CDR1 LGHDT, CDR2 YNNKEL (reference sequence). The CDR3: CASSLLPRTNEKLFF.

The rearrangement links TRBV29-1 to TRBJ1-4. The CDR3 totals 13 residues. Germline CDR1 and CDR2: SQVTM and ANQGSEA. The CDR3 protein is CSVPGATNEKLFF.

The chain couples TRBV20-1 to TRBJ2-3. The CDR3 loop spans 13 amino acids. Per germline, CDR1 DFQATT and CDR2 SNEGSKA (reference sequence). This CDR3 is CSASLQWTDTQYF.

V and J are TRBV12-3 or TRBV12-4 and TRBJ2-1; no DNA is available, so the TRBD2 call from TCRdb remains unchecked. The length of the CDR3 is 15 residues. This CDR3 reads CASSSAGAQSLEQFF.

This chain links TRBV6-4 with TRBJ2-1; the D call from TCRdb, TRBD2, cannot be confirmed without DNA. This CDR3 region has 16 residues. CDR1 and CDR2 (germline): MRHNA, SNTAGT. The CDR3: CASSNLAGGPYNEQFF.

This sequence joins TRBV7-6 and TRBJ2-3. Germline lookup yields CDR1 SGHVS and CDR2 FNYEAQ. This CDR3 is built from 12 residues. CDR3 region: CASSLYIDTQYF.

This chain connects TRBV21-1 to TRBJ2-7; there is no DNA to check the TCRdb D call of TRBD2. TRBV21-1 is reported as a pseudogene. The CDR3 extends over 16 amino acids. CDR3 sequence: CASSKARRALTYEQYF.

The V call is TRBV12-3 or TRBV12-4, the J call TRBJ1-5; the D call of TRBD1 rests on TCRdb alone, since no DNA is present to check it. The CDR3 is made up of 15 amino acids. CDR3 loop: CASSPQNWPDQPQHF.

The gene calls are TRBV7-8 and TRBJ2-1; with no DNA, the TCRdb D assignment of TRBD2 cannot be verified. The CDR3 runs 13 residues. Looked up from germline, CDR1 is SGHVS and CDR2 is FQNEAQ. CDR3 sequence: CASSTRPTAEQFF.

The rearrangement joins TRBV21-1 to TRBJ2-7; TCRdb lists TRBD2, though no DNA is available to test this call. TRBV21-1 is a recognized pseudogene. The CDR3 runs to 18 residues. This chain's CDR3 is CASSKGGRTSGRTYEQYF.

The chain joins TRBV9 to TRBJ2-7; TCRdb returns TRBD1, unconfirmable since there is no DNA. Germline loops: CDR1 SGDLS, CDR2 YYNGEE. The CDR3 is 15 residues long. The CDR3 region is CASSAFAGAYYEQYF.

The CDR3 spells CASRGQGSAGELFF. The chain links TRBV12-3 or TRBV12-4 to TRBJ2-2; the D call of TRBD1 rests on TCRdb alone, since no DNA is present to check it. The CDR3 sequence is 14 residues long.

The chain carries TRBV5-1 and TRBJ2-1; TCRdb's D gene call, TRBD2, goes unchecked for lack of DNA. The CDR3 length is 18 residues. In germline, CDR1 is SGHRS, CDR2 YFSETQ. The CDR3 sequence is CASSLVSTSGETYNEQFF.

This chain links TRBV29-1 with TRBJ2-3. The CDR3 length is 11 residues. The germline gives CDR1 SQVTM, CDR2 ANQGSEA. This CDR3 is CSVGGTDTQYF.

The genes are TRBV2 and TRBJ2-7. The CDR3 loop spans 11 amino acids. The germline V gene encodes CDR1 SNHLY and CDR2 FYNNEI. CDR3 loop: CASSTVYEQYF.

The chain couples TRBV27 to TRBJ2-7; the TRBD2 assignment by TCRdb is unverifiable without DNA. The CDR3 has 15 amino acids. Germline V gene sequence: CDR1 MNHEY, CDR2 SMNVEV (reference sequence). CDR3 sequence reads: CASTSLRQPSYEQYF.